The sequence of this TCR beta chain was determined in a study of blood T cells in healthy people across ages. General study findings and limits: In older individuals, TCR beta diversity per million T cells was lower, falling roughly linearly with age.

For the second PCR, which ran for roughly 7 to 11 cycles, a sample-barcoded 5' primer and a J-beta primer mix were used. A 12-random-nucleotide template-switch adaptor tagged each cDNA molecule. Per sample, CDR3-containing paired-end reads numbered at least 2.5 million. TCRdb processed the 5' RACE reads anew with MiXCR; each CDR3 protein has one entry. This table holds about 1.8 million distinct CDR3 sequences, about 50% found once. CDR3 length: 15 amino acids. V gave up 4 bases and J gave up 3 bases, with 15 bases separating them. The germline V gene has CDR1 LGHDT and CDR2 YNNKEL (reference sequence). In the case of this clonotype: The antigen remains unidentified.

The authors isolated at least 6.5 million PBMCs per sample. The V call is TRBV3-1, the J call TRBJ1-2; D remains unclear. The sample taken for sequencing was blood. The source is a woman aged 40 to 50 in good health. CDR3 nucleotides: TGTGCCAGCAGCCCCGTCCCCGGTCCTCACTATGGCTACACCTTC. This sequence encodes CASSPVPGPHYGYTF.